Listed below are T cell receptor beta chains from one sample, sequenced in a study of cytomegalovirus exposure and HLA in healthy donors. Profiling relied on immunoSEQ multiplex PCR, and the TCRdb table lists in-frame clones only, not all of them. The table includes 120,000 or so clones, roughly 80% detected once. What was sequenced was PBMCs. The origin of the receptors is a woman aged 40 to 55 in good health and CMV-seronegative. Each CDR3 is given with its conserved first and last residue. D genes are given only for firm matches. Size tells how often a clone was seen (once, few, many) or the class of an expanded clone, and some rows leave it out.

CDR3 length	V gene	D gene	J gene	clone size	CDR3 DNA	CDR3 protein
15	TRBV2	.	TRBJ1-1	few	TGTGCCAGCAGTCCTCGCGAGGTGTATTTCTCTGAAGCTTTCTTT	CASSPREVYFSEAFF
16	TRBV7-2	.	TRBJ2-4	.	TGTGCCAGCAATATTGGCGGGACGCTAGCCAAAAACATTCAGTACTTC	CASNIGGTLAKNIQYF
14	TRBV19	.	TRBJ2-5	.	TGTGCCAGTAGTCCAGGGGAGATCCAAGAGACCCAGTACTTC	CASSPGEIQETQYF
12	TRBV2	.	TRBJ1-2	.	TGTGCCAGCAGTGCTGCGAGGGATGGCTACACCTTC	CASSAARDGYTF
15	TRBV4-2	.	TRBJ2-3	.	TGTGCCAGCAGCCAAGGGGGGGGCAAGGCAGATACGCAGTATTTT	CASSQGGGKADTQYF
15	TRBV27	.	TRBJ2-1	.	TGTGCCAGCAGTTCCTTCAGGGGTAGGGACATGAGGCAGTTCTTC	CASSSFRGRDMRQFF
13	TRBV12-5	.	TRBJ1-1	few	TGTGCTAGTGGTCCGGAGACAGTCACAGAAGCTTTCTTT	CASGPETVTEAFF
16	TRBV9	.	TRBJ1-2	once	TGTGCCAGCAGCGTAGCTTCACAGCCCTCTAACTATGGCTACACCTTC	CASSVASQPSNYGYTF
12	TRBV5-6	.	TRBJ1-2	.	TGTGCCAGCAGCTCCTCTGGACGGACAAACACCTTC	CASSSSGRTNTF
15	TRBV28	TRBD2	TRBJ2-7	.	TGTGCCAGCAGTTTTTACGAGCTAGCGGGAGTTAATAAGTACTTC	CASSFYELAGVNKYF
17	TRBV11-2	.	TRBJ2-1	.	TGTGCCAGCAGCTCACTTCCGGGGAGTTACTCCTACAATGAGCAGTTCTTC	CASSSLPGSYSYNEQFF
13	TRBV9	TRBD2	TRBJ2-7	.	TGTGCCAGCAGCCCCGGGGGGGTGGGTGAGCAGTACTTC	CASSPGGVGEQYF
13	TRBV5-4	.	TRBJ2-1	.	TGTGCCAGCAGCCCGACAGTCTACAATGAGCAGTTCTTC	CASSPTVYNEQFF
15	TRBV27	.	TRBJ2-1	.	TGTGCCACTACTATGACGGGTACCAACTACAATGAGCAGTTCTTC	CATTMTGTNYNEQFF
18	TRBV19	.	TRBJ2-7	.	TGTGCCAGTAGTATAGATCTATGGGGGCAGAGAGGAACCTACGAGCAGTACTTC	CASSIDLWGQRGTYEQYF
12	TRBV7-9	.	TRBJ2-3	once	TGTGCCAGCAGCTCACAGGGAGATACGCAGTATTTT	CASSSQGDTQYF
15	TRBV6-1	.	TRBJ2-7	.	TGTGCCAGCAGTGATAAGTCCTGGGCTGCCTACGAGCAGTACTTC	CASSDKSWAAYEQYF
14	TRBV5-4	TRBD1	TRBJ2-7	.	TGTGCCAGCAGCCGACAGGGGATCGGGGAGGAGCAGTACTTC	CASSRQGIGEEQYF
15	TRBV5-1	.	TRBJ1-1	.	TGCGCCAGCAGCTTGGTAACGGGTTTGGACACTGAAGCTTTCTTT	CASSLVTGLDTEAFF
15	TRBV27	.	TRBJ2-7	once	TGTGCCAGCAGTGCCCGGGTAGCGCCGACCTACGAGCAGTACTTC	CASSARVAPTYEQYF
13	TRBV5-1	.	TRBJ1-2	.	TGCGCCAGCAGCTTGGAGCAGGTTGAGGGCTACACCTTC	CASSLEQVEGYTF
15	TRBV6-5	.	TRBJ2-3	.	TGTGCCAGCAGTTATAGCGGACAAGGCACAGATACGCAGTATTTT	CASSYSGQGTDTQYF
15	TRBV18	TRBD1	TRBJ1-4	.	TGTGCCAGCTCACCAGCCGGGACAGGGGATGAAAAACTGTTTTTT	CASSPAGTGDEKLFF
16	TRBV7-6	.	TRBJ2-3	.	TGTGCCAGCAGCCCTAATGGGCGGGCACGCACAGATACGCAGTATTTT	CASSPNGRARTDTQYF
16	TRBV27	.	TRBJ1-6	.	TGTGCCAGCAGTCCGGAGGCGCCAACCTATAATTCACCCCTCCACTTT	CASSPEAPTYNSPLHF
13	TRBV5-5	.	TRBJ2-7	.	TGTGCCAGCAGCTTGCGGCTAGCAGGCGAGCAGTACTTC	CASSLRLAGEQYF
15	TRBV6-1	.	TRBJ2-1	.	TGTGCCAGCAGTGAAACACAAAGGGGCTACAATGAGCAGCTCTTC	CASSETQRGYNEQLF
14	TRBV15	.	TRBJ2-7	.	TGTGCCACCAGCAGAGATCGGCTAGTGGGCGAGCAGTACTTC	CATSRDRLVGEQYF
16	TRBV7-9	TRBD1	TRBJ1-1	.	TGTTCCAGCAGCTCGTGGGACAGTCCATCAGGCACTGAAGCTTTCTTT	CSSSSWDSPSGTEAFF
16	TRBV7-3	TRBD1	TRBJ2-2	.	TGTGCCAGCAGCCTCCCGGGACAGGCGTCCACCGGGGAGCTGTTTTTT	CASSLPGQASTGELFF